This T cell receptor (beta chain) is from a study of response to subunit inactivated influenza vaccine listed by TCRdb under 2018. In terms of the full investigation: To follow how T cells responded to a trivalent subunit inactivated influenza vaccine, the researchers relied on deep quantitative profiling of the T cell receptor repertoire.

The CDR1 and CDR2 encoded by the germline V gene are MNHEY and SVGAGI. At the junction V is shortened by 2 bases and J by 7 bases; bases outside the gene matches: 7. From its cysteine to its phenylalanine, the CDR3 spans 14 amino acids. The kept DNA is CDR3 alone, 42 bases in frame from the first base. The library was obtained by RT-PCR. Sequencing was performed on an Illumina HiSeq 2500. TCRdb reprocessed the public reads (quality trimming at Q25 with fastp, clone calling with MiXCR) and kept in-frame beta chains. Each entry is one CDR3 protein sequence, shown with its most common DNA and genes. For this sample there are 400,000 to 650,000 distinct CDR3 sequences; around 7.7% appear just once. The top ten constitute roughly 13% of the sample. This clonotype has a count of ten or more. Its specific antigen is unknown. No qualities accompany the bases; no much larger clone lies one base away. Broad study findings and their caveats: According to the authors, only a limited number of new T cells may be recruited by each seasonal influenza vaccination.

This clonotype was obtained from a man aged 45 to 70 who received an inactivated influenza vaccine. Donor details come from another sample of the same person, matched by shared clones. Recombination joined TRBV6-5 with TRBJ1-1, and 7 junctional nucleotides match TRBD1. This sample comprised PBMCs from blood, obtained around 25 months after vaccination. The CDR3 in this case is CASSYGRGMVEAFF. The nucleotide sequence is given as TGTGCCAGCAGTTACGGCAGGGGGATGGTTGAAGCTTTCTTT.